This entry lists 20 T cell receptor beta chains sequenced from one sample in a study of graft-versus-host responses after intestinal transplantation. Their antigens remain unidentified. The method was immunoSEQ multiplex PCR; TCRdb's version includes in-frame clones alone and lacks a portion of them. The sample has roughly 89,000 clones; about nine tenths are singletons. The material was unstimulated CD4+ T cells sorted from spleen or lymph node cells, obtained before intestinal transplant. The source of these receptors is a human donor who received an intestinal transplant.

This clone has more than one count but fewer than ten. The chain combines TRBV4-3 with TRBJ1-4; D gene ambiguous. This CDR3 spans 12 amino acids. Germline V gene lookup returns CDR1 LGHNA and CDR2 YSLEER. The germline V and J ends were trimmed by 1 base and 7 bases, with 4 bases remaining between them. Here the CDR3 DNA reads TGCGCCAGCAGCCAAGCCCGTGAAAAACTGTTTTTT. Translation: CASSQAREKLFF.

Only one count was recorded for this clone. V is TRBV10-3 and J is TRBJ1-1, with 10 nucleotides matching TRBD1. The CDR3 totals 19 residues. From germline, CDR1 is ENHRY and CDR2 SYGVKD. V was clipped by 6 bases and J by 3 bases; unmatched bases: 19. The CDR3, as DNA: TGTGCCATCAGGTGCGACAGGGGGCGAGGGACCCCTCTTTACACTGAAGCTTTCTTT. Residues: CAIRCDRGRGTPLYTEAFF.

V usage is TRBV18 and J usage is TRBJ1-2, with TRBD1 identical over 7 bases. CDR1 and CDR2 from the germline V gene are KGHSH and LQKENI. The CDR3 is 16 residues long. J lost 4 bases, V lost 2 bases, and 10 bases had no gene match. DNA for the CDR3: TGTGCCAGCTCACCAGAGGCAGGGGGACGAGGCTATGGCTACACCTTC. Protein: CASSPEAGGRGYGYTF.

The chain recombines TRBV10-3 with TRBJ2-2; the match to TRBD2 covers 15 bases. The V gene end was trimmed by 4 bases and the J gene end by 4 bases; junction bases not matched to a gene: 4. In germline, CDR1 is ENHRY, CDR2 SYGVKD. The CDR3 has 17 amino acids. The CDR3 region has the DNA TGTGCCATCAGTGGGACTAGCGGGGGGGCTGCCACCGGGGAGCTGTTTTTT. This encodes CAISGTSGGAATGELFF.

The chain has TRBV5-1 and TRBJ1-3, with 7 positions matching TRBD1. Germline V CDR1 and CDR2: SGHRS, YFSETQ. The junction had 6 bases not matched to a gene; V was cut back by 8 bases and J by 4 bases. This CDR3 is built from 13 residues. The CDR3 reads CASMQGEGNTIYF. The DNA of the CDR3 is TGCGCCAGTATGCAGGGGGAAGGAAACACCATATATTTT. The entire variable domain, with the rest obtained from reference TRBV5-1 and TRBJ1-3, is as follows: KAGVTQTPRYLIKTRGQQVTLSCSPISGHRSVSWYQQTPGQGLQFLFEYFSETQRNKGNFPGRFSGRQFSNSRSEMNVSTLELGDSALYLCASMQGEGNTIYFGEGSWLTVV.

The CDR3 DNA follows: TGTGCCAGCAGCTTAGCCGGGACAGGGGGGGATCAGCCCCAGCATTTT. It encodes CASSLAGTGGDQPQHF. The chain recombines TRBV7-2 with TRBJ1-5, with 11 bases lining up with TRBD1. The CDR3 covers 16 residues. Germline loops: CDR1 SGHTA, CDR2 FQGNSA. The V segment lost 0 bases and the J segment 5 bases; nucleotides outside the gene matches: 3.

The chain joins TRBV5-1 to TRBJ2-1; maybe TRBD2 (5 bases). The V end was cut by 0 bases, the J end by 7 bases, with 17 bases between. CDR3 length: 16 amino acids. CDR1 is SGHRS, CDR2 YFSETQ, per germline. The CDR3 bases are TGCGCCAGCAGCTTGGCCGAGAGGGTTTCGATAAATGAGCAGTTCTTC. This sequence encodes CASSLAERVSINEQFF.

The chain combines TRBV5-1 with TRBJ2-5; 7 bases fit TRBD1. Germline CDR1 and CDR2: SGHRS and YFSETQ. Trimming cost V 5 bases and J 5 bases; bases outside gene matches: 12. This CDR3 comprises 15 residues. In DNA form, the CDR3 reads TGCGCCAGCAGTTTGAGGGGGCGCGGCGAGGAGACCCAGTACTTC. It codes for CASSLRGRGEETQYF.

The chain joins TRBV2 to TRBJ2-2, with D possibly TRBD2 on 5 matching bases. The CDR3 has 16 residues. The V gene's germline CDR1 is SNHLY and CDR2 FYNNEI. Trimming took off 3 bases at V and 0 bases at J, with 11 bases between the two ends. CDR3 residues: CASSDGSEPNTGELFF. The CDR3, as DNA: TGTGCCAGCAGTGACGGTAGCGAACCGAACACCGGGGAGCTGTTTTTT.

This chain links TRBV18 with TRBJ1-2, with 9 bases matching TRBD1. Germline V CDR1 and CDR2: KGHSH, LQKENI. Losses at the gene ends were 0 bases for V and 4 bases for J; bases not matched to a gene: 6. There are 16 residues in the CDR3. The CDR3 loop reads CASSPPGDRVGYGYTF. The CDR3 region has the DNA TGTGCCAGCTCACCACCGGGGGACAGGGTTGGCTATGGCTACACCTTC.

The chain links TRBV19 to TRBJ1-3; no reliable D call. This CDR3 region has 14 residues. CDR1 LNHDA and CDR2 SQIVND come from the germline V gene (reference sequence). The V end was cut by 0 bases, the J end by 0 bases, with 3 bases between. The CDR3 coding sequence is TGTGCCAGTAGTATAGACAGCTCTGGAAACACCATATATTTT. Its translation is CASSIDSSGNTIYF. Drawing the rest from reference TRBV19 and TRBJ1-3, the complete variable domain is DGGITQSPKYLFRKEGQNVTLSCEQNLNHDAMYWYRQDPGQGLRLIYYSQIVNDFQKGDIAEGYSVSREKKESFPLTVTSAQKNPTAFYLCASSIDSSGNTIYFGEGSWLTVV.

This clone occurred a few times. The chain is built from TRBV5-4 and TRBJ2-7; D remains ambiguous. The V end was cut by 0 bases, the J end by 6 bases, with 7 bases between. The CDR3 sequence is 12 residues long. Germline V gene lookup returns CDR1 SGHNT and CDR2 YYREEE (reference sequence). The CDR3 DNA follows: TGTGCCAGCAGCTTGGGCCGGTCCGAGCAGTACTTC. This codes for CASSLGRSEQYF. The full variable domain, its missing parts supplied by reference TRBV5-4 and TRBJ2-7, is ETGVTQSPTHLIKTRGQQVTLRCSSQSGHNTVSWYQQALGQGPQFIFQYYREEENGRGNFPPRFSGLQFPNYSSELNVNALELDDSALYLCASSLGRSEQYFGPGTRLTVT.

The V and J genes are TRBV7-2 and TRBJ2-7; TRBD1 matches at 10 bases. Germline CDR1 reads SGHTA; CDR2 reads FQGNSA. The CDR3 has 15 amino acids. After removal of 0 bases from V and 4 bases from J, the junction contained 3 bases not matched to a gene. In DNA form, the CDR3 reads TGTGCCAGCAGCTTAGCGACAGGGGGCTTATACGAGCAGTACTTC. It encodes CASSLATGGLYEQYF.

Regarding this clone: The identical CDR3 is also encoded by other nucleotide sequences in the sample. The chain joins TRBV19 to TRBJ2-7; 9 bases are shared with TRBD1. In germline, CDR1 is LNHDA, CDR2 SQIVND (reference sequence). The ends lost 3 bases at V and 0 bases at J; junction bases unmatched: 3. The CDR3 extends over 15 amino acids. CDR3 coding DNA: TGTGCCAGTAGTATCGGACAGGGGAGCTCCTACGAGCAGTACTTC. This codes for CASSIGQGSSYEQYF.

The gene calls are TRBV4-3 and TRBJ1-1; no clear D gene. The CDR3 sequence is 14 residues long. Germline CDR1 is LGHNA and CDR2 is YSLEER. Trimming took 0 bases from V and 3 from J, leaving 8 bases between them. The CDR3 reads CASSQDRGYTEAFF. The CDR3 DNA sequence: TGCGCCAGCAGCCAAGATAGAGGGTACACTGAAGCTTTCTTT.

CDR3 region: CASLLSGTVDQPQHF. DNA for the CDR3: TGTGCCAGCCTCCTATCCGGGACAGTCGATCAGCCCCAGCATTTT. The chain employs TRBV19 and TRBJ1-5, with 7 nucleotides matching TRBD1. V lost 9 bases to trimming and J lost 5 bases; unmatched junction nucleotides: 13. Per the germline V gene, CDR1 is LNHDA and CDR2 is SQIVND (reference sequence). This CDR3 is built from 15 residues.

This clone has a single count. The V call is TRBV2, the J call TRBJ2-1; 10 bases line up with TRBD1. V gave up 7 bases and J gave up 2 bases; unmatched junction bases: 2. Germline CDR1 SNHLY, CDR2 FYNNEI. This CDR3 has 14 residues. In DNA, the CDR3 is TGTGCCAGCACCGGACAGGGGGCCTACAATGAGCAGTTCTTC. It encodes CASTGQGAYNEQFF.

J is TRBJ1-4 and V is TRBV5-1; D unresolved. This CDR3 region has 15 residues. V lost 2 bases, J lost 2 bases, and 10 bases lay in between. From germline, CDR1 is SGHRS and CDR2 YFSETQ. CDR3 bases: TGCGCCAGCAGCTTAGTCAGCAGGACTAATGAAAAACTGTTTTTT. This encodes CASSLVSRTNEKLFF. The whole variable domain, remainder taken from reference TRBV5-1 and TRBJ1-4, is KAGVTQTPRYLIKTRGQQVTLSCSPISGHRSVSWYQQTPGQGLQFLFEYFSETQRNKGNFPGRFSGRQFSNSRSEMNVSTLELGDSALYLCASSLVSRTNEKLFFGSGTQLSVL.

The V gene is TRBV7-2, the J gene TRBJ2-3; D possibly corresponds to TRBD2 (5 bases). V lost 1 base and J lost 2, with 19 bases in between. The CDR3 consists of 18 residues. The germline gives CDR1 SGHTA, CDR2 FQGNSA. Here the CDR3 DNA reads TGTGCCAGCAGCTTAGTCCACGGACTGGGTACCATCACAGATACGCAGTATTTT. Its translation: CASSLVHGLGTITDTQYF.

This chain links TRBV4-1 with TRBJ2-1, with D maybe TRBD1 (5 bases). Trimming stripped 1 base from V and 4 bases from J, with 5 bases between. CDR1 is MGHRA, CDR2 YSYEKL, per germline. The CDR3 runs to 13 residues. CDR3 sequence: CASSQGQYNEQFF. CDR3 nucleotide sequence: TGCGCCAGCAGCCAAGGACAGTACAATGAGCAGTTCTTC.